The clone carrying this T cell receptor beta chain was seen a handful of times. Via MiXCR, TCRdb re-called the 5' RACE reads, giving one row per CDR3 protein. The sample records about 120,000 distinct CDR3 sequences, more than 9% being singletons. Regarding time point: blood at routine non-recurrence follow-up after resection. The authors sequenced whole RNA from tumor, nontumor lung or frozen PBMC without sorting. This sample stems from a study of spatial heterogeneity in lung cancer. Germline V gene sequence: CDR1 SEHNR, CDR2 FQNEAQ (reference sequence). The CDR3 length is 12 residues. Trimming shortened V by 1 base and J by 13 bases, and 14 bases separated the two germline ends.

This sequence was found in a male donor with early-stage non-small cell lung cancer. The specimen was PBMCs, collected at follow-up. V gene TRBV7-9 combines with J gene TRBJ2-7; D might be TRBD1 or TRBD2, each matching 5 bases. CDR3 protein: CASSLVAGTVYF. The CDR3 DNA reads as TGTGCCAGCAGCTTAGTGGCCGGGACGGTATACTTC.